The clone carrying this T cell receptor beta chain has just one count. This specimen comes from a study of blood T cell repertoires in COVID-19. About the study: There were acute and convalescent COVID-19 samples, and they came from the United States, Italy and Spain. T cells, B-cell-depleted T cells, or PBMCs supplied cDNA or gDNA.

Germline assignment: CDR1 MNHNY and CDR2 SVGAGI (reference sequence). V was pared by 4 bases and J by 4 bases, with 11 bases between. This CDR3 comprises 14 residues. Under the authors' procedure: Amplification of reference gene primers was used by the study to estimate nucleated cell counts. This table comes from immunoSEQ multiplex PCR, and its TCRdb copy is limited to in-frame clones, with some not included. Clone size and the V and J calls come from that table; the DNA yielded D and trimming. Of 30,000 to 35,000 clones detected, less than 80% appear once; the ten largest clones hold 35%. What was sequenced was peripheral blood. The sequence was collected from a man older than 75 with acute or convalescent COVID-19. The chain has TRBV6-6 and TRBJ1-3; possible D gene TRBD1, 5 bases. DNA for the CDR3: TGTGCCAGCAGTTTTCAGGGTGGCGGAAACACCATATATTTT. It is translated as CASSFQGGGNTIYF.